A single sample gave rise to the 2 T cell receptor beta chains below, sequenced in a study of chemoradiotherapy in HPV16-positive cancers. Libraries were prepared by immunoSEQ multiplex PCR; TCRdb keeps only in-frame clonotypes and omits some of them. The table shows under 20,000 clones, with around four fifths occurring only once. The specimen was blood, collected from a patient who underwent chemoradiotherapy. The receptors shown here come from a human donor with HPV-associated anogenital cancer.

The gene calls are TRBV18 and TRBJ2-2; 12 nucleotides match TRBD2. The V and J ends lost 2 bases and 0 bases, in that order; junction bases with no gene match: 1. CDR1 is KGHSH, CDR2 LQKENI, per germline. The length of the CDR3 is 17 residues. The CDR3 DNA reads TGTGCCAGCTCACCAGCTAGCGGGGGGGCGAACACCGGGGAGCTGTTTTTT. It specifies CASSPASGGANTGELFF.

This clone came up once. The chain carries TRBV4-2 and TRBJ1-6, with D possibly TRBD1 on 5 matching bases. Trimming took off 0 bases at V and 7 bases at J, with 16 bases between the two ends. Germline V gene data show CDR1 as LGHNA and CDR2 as YNFKEQ. CDR3 length equals 17 residues. The CDR3 loop reads CASSQEVSGTENSPLHF. DNA of the CDR3: TGTGCCAGCAGCCAAGAAGTCTCCGGGACCGAGAATTCACCCCTCCACTTT.